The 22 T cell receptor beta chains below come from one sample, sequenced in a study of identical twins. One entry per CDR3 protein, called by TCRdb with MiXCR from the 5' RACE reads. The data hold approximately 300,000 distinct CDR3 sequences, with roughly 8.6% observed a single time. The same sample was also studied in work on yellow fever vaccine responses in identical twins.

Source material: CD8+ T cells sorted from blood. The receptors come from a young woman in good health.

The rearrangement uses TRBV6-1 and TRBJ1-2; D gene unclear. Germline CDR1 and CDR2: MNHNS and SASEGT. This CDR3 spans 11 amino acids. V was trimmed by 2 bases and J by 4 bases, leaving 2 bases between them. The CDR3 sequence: CASSEIYGYTF. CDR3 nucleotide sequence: TGTGCCAGCAGTGAAATCTATGGCTACACCTTC.

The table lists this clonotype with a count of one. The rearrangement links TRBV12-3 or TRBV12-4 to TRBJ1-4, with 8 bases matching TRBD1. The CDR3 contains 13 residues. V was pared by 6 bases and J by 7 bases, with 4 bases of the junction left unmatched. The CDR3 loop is CASRRTGSEKLFF. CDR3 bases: TGTGCCAGCAGGCGGACAGGGAGTGAAAAACTGTTTTTT.

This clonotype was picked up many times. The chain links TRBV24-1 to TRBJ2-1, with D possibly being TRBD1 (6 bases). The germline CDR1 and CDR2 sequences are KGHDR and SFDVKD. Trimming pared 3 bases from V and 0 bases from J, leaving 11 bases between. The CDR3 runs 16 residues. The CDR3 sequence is CATSDDRSSSYNEQFF. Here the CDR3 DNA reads TGTGCCACCAGTGATGACAGGTCAAGCTCCTACAATGAGCAGTTCTTC.

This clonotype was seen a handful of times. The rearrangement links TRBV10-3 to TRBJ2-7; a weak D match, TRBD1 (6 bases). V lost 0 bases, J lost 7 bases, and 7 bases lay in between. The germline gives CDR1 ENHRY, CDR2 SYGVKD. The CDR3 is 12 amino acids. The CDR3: CAISESGTEQYF. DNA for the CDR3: TGTGCCATCAGTGAGTCGGGGACAGAGCAGTACTTC.

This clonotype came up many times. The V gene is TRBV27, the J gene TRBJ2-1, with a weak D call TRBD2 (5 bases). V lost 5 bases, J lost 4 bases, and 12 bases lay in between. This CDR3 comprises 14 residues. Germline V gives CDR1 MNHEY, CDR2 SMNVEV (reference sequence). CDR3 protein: CASSTGIPYNEQFF. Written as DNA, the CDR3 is TGTGCCAGCAGTACGGGGATCCCATACAATGAGCAGTTCTTC.

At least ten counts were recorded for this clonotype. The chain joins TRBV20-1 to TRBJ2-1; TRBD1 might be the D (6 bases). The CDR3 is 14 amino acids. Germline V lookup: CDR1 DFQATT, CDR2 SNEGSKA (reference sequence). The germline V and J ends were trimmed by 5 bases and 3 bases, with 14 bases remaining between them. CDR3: CSAPGRGDYNEQFF. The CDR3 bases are TGCAGTGCTCCGGGCAGGGGCGACTACAATGAGCAGTTCTTC.

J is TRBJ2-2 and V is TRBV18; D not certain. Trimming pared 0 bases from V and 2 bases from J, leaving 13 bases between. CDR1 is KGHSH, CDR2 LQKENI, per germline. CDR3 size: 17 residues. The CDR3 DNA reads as TGTGCCAGCTCACCACCGGCAGCGACACTTAACACCGGGGAGCTGTTTTTT. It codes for CASSPPAATLNTGELFF.

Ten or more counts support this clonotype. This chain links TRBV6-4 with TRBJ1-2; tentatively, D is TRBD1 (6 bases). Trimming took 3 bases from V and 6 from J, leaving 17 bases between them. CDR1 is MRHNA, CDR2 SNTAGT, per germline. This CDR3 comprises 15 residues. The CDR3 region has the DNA TGTGCCAGCAGTGAAGCCGGGGGCGGGGTGGATGGCTACACCTTC. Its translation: CASSEAGGGVDGYTF.

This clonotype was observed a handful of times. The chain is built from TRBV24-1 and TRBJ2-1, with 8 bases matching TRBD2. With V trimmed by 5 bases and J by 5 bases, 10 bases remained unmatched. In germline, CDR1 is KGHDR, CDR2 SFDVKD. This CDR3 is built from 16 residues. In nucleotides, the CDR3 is TGTGCCACCAGTGCTACTAGCGGAGGGAGGGACAATGAGCAGTTCTTC. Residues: CATSATSGGRDNEQFF.

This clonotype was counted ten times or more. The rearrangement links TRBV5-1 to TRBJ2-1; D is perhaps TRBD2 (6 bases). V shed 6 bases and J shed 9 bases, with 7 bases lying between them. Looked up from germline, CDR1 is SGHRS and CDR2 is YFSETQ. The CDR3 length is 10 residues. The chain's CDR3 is CASTGAEQFF. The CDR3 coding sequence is TGCGCCAGCACGGGAGCTGAGCAGTTCTTC.

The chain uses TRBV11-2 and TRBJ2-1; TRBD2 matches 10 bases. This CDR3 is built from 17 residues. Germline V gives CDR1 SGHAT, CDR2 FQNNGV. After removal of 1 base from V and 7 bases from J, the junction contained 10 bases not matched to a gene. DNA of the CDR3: TGTGCCAGCAGCTTAGTGAAACGTGGTAGCGGGAGGAATGAGCAGTTCTTC. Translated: CASSLVKRGSGRNEQFF.

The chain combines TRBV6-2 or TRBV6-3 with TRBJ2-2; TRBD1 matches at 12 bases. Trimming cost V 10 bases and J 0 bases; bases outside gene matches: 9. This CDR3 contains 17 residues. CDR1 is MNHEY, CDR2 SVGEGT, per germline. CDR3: CATQGTGGLPNTGELFF. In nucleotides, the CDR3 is TGTGCCACCCAAGGGACAGGGGGCCTTCCGAACACCGGGGAGCTGTTTTTT.

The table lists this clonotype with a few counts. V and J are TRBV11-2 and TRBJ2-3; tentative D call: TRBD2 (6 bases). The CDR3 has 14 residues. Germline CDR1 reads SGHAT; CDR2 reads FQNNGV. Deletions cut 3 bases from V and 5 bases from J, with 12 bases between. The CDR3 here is CASSLSGVRDTQYF. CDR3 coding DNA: TGTGCCAGCAGCTTGTCGGGAGTGAGAGATACGCAGTATTTT.

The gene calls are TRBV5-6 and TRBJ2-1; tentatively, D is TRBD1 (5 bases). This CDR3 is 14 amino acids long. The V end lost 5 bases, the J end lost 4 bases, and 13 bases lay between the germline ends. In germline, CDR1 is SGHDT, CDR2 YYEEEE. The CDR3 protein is CASSFRRTYNEQFF. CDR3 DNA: TGTGCCAGCAGTTTCCGACGGACATACAATGAGCAGTTCTTC. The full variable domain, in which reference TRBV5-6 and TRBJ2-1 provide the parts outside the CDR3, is DAGVTQSPTHLIKTRGQQVTLRCSPKSGHDTVSWYQQALGQGPQFIFQYYEEEERQRGNFPDRFSGHQFPNYSSELNVNALLLGDSALYLCASSFRRTYNEQFFGPGTRLTVL.

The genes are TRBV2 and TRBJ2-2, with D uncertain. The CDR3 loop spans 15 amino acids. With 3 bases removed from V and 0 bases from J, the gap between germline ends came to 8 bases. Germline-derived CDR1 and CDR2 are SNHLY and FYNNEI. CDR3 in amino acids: CASSDWAANTGELFF. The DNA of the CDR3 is TGTGCCAGCAGTGATTGGGCGGCGAACACCGGGGAGCTGTTTTTT.

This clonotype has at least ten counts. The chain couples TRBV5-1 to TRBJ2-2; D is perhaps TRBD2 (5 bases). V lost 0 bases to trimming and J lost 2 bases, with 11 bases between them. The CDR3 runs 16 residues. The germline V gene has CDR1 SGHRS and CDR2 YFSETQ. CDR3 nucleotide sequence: TGCGCCAGCAGCTTGGAAATAGCGATCAACACCGGGGAGCTGTTTTTT. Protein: CASSLEIAINTGELFF.

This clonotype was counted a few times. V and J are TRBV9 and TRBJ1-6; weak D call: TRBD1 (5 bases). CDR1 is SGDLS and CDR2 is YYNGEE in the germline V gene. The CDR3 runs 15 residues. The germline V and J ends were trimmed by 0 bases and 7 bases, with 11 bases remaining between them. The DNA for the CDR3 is TGTGCCAGCAGCGTAGCGGGCGGGGCAAATTCACCCCTCCACTTT. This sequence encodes CASSVAGGANSPLHF.

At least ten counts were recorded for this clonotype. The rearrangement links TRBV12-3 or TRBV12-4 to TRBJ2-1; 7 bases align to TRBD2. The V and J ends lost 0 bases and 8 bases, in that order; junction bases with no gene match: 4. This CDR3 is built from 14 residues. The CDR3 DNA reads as TGTGCCAGCAGTTTAGCGGGGGGGTTGGATGAGCAGTTCTTC. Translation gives CASSLAGGLDEQFF.

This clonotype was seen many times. The CDR3 here is CASSREGSYEQYF. The CDR3 coding sequence is TGTGCCAGCAGCCGTGAGGGATCCTACGAGCAGTACTTC. This sequence joins TRBV7-9 and TRBJ2-7; D perhaps matches TRBD2 (5 bases). The CDR3 totals 13 residues. The germline CDR1 and CDR2 sequences are SEHNR and FQNEAQ (reference sequence). V lost 5 bases to trimming and J lost 1 base, with 9 bases between them.

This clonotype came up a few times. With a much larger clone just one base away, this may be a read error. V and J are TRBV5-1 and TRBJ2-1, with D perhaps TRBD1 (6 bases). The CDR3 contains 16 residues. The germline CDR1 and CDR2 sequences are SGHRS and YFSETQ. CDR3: CASSFRTASSYDEQFF. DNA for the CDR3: TGCGCCAGCAGCTTCAGGACAGCTAGCTCCTACGATGAGCAGTTCTTC.

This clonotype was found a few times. The DNA of the CDR3 is TGTGCCAGTAGTATTGTGGGAAACACCGGGGAGCTGTTTTTT. Residues: CASSIVGNTGELFF. This rearrangement joins TRBV19 to TRBJ2-2; unclear D gene. V was cut by 3 bases and J by 2 bases, with 7 bases left in between. From germline, CDR1 is LNHDA and CDR2 SQIVND (reference sequence). This CDR3 region has 14 residues.

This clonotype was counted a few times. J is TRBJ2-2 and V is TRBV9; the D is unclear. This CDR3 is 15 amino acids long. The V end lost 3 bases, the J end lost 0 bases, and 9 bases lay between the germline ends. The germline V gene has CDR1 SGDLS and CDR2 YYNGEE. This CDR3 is CASSATATNTGELFF. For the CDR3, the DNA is TGTGCCAGCAGCGCGACCGCCACGAACACCGGGGAGCTGTTTTTT.